This T cell receptor beta chain is from a study of blood T cell repertoires in COVID-19. Measured with immunoSEQ multiplex PCR; TCRdb has only the in-frame clones, and not every one. The data show 180,000 or so clones, approximately 80% seen once. The ends lost 0 bases at V and 3 bases at J; junction bases unmatched: 5. The CDR3 length is 15 residues. Germline V gene data show CDR1 as GTSNPN and CDR2 as SVGIG (reference sequence). Participant-given clinical history determined each cohort assignment. Material: PBMCs or T cells enriched from blood (not recorded which). V gene TRBV30 combines with J gene TRBJ2-3; 8 bases fit TRBD2. The sequence derives from a woman aged 55-69 years who had recovered from COVID-19. The CDR3, as DNA: TGTGCCTGGAGTGTAAGCGGGAGTAGGACAGATACGCAGTATTTT. Residues: CAWSVSGSRTDTQYF.